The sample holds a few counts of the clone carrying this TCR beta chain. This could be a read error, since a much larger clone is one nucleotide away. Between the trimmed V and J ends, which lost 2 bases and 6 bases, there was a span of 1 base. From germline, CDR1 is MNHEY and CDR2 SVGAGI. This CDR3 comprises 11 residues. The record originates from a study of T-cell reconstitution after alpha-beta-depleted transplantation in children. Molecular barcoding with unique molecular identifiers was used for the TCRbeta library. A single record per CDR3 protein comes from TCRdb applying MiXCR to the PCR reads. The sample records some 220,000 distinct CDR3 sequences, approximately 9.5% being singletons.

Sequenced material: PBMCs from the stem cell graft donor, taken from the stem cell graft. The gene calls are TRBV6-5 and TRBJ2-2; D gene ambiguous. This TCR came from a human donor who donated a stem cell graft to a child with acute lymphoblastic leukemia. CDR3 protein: CASSYAGELFF. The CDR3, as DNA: TGTGCCAGCAGTTACGCCGGGGAGCTGTTTTTT.